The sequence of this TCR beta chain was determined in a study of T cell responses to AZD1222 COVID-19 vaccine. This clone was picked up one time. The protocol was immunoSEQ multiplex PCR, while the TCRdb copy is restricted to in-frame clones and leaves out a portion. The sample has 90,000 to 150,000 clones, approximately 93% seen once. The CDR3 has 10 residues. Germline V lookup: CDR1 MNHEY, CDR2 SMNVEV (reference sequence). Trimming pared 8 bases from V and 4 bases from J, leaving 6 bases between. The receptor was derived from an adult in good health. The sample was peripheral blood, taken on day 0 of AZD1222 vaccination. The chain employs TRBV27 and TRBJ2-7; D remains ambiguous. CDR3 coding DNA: TGTGCCAGCCCCCTATACGAGCAGTACTTC. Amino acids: CASPLYEQYF.